One T cell receptor beta chain is described in this entry. This clonotype was found a few times. Its antigen is still unknown. No qualities accompany the bases; no much larger clone lies one base away. The donors were around 39 Caucasian individuals from Russia, aged roughly 6 to 90 years, who were systemically healthy. Each donor gave about 10 milliliters of peripheral blood, drawn into EDTA-treated Vacutainer tubes. PBMCs were isolated by Ficoll-Paque density-gradient centrifugation, with at least 6 million obtained per sample. Total RNA was extracted from PBMCs with Trizol reagent, with at least 6 micrograms obtained per sample. For every donor, flow cytometry on a PBMC aliquot measured the percentage of naive CD45RAhigh/CD27high T cells. The sample is drawn from a study of blood T cells in healthy people across ages (dated by TCRdb to 2014 to 2015). For the wider study: In model experiments, template switching captured about one uniquely barcoded TCR beta cDNA molecule for every two T cells. For two donors (one aged 18 to 29 and one aged 80 or older), the study analyzed two additional independent replicas of 1 million unique cDNA reads from the same blood draw. Using deep sequencing normalized with unique cDNA molecular identifiers, the study measured how TCR beta repertoire diversity changes with age. Donors were grouped into four age groups: young (average roughly 16 years), middle-aged (39), aged (62) and long-lived (about 90). What the authors observed across the whole study: Compared with the aged group, the long-lived group had more naive CD4+ T cells, fewer expanded clones and increased TCR diversity, suggesting age selection. Estimates of total diversity based on one million sequenced T cells were considered lower bounds and underestimates. Because the CMV infection status of the donors was unknown, age-related changes in expanded clonotypes may potentially have been confounded. Since profiling was done on bulk unsorted PBMCs, naive and antigen-experienced compartments could not be conclusively compared. There was a strong correlation between observed TCR beta diversity and the percentage of naive T cells measured by flow cytometry. As age increased, observed TCR beta diversity per million T cells dropped in a roughly linear way, and a significant reduction was already evident by age around 41.

Counted from cysteine to phenylalanine, this CDR3 has 15 amino acids. The read is trimmed to its CDR3 DNA, 45 bases read in frame from base 1. V drops 6 bases and J drops 4 bases, leaving 16 bases in between. The library was made by 5' RACE. Sequencing was performed on an Illumina HiSeq 2500. The second PCR ran for about 7 to 11 cycles and used a J-beta primer mix along with a sample-barcoded 5' primer. Each TCR beta cDNA molecule received a unique molecular identifier from a template-switch 5' adaptor carrying 12 random nucleotides. Each sample yielded at least 2.5 million CDR3-containing paired-end reads. The Mint cDNA synthesis kit, primed by a TRBC-specific oligonucleotide, was used to synthesize first-strand cDNA from all RNA. Following uracil-DNA glycosylase treatment, all cDNA underwent a first 18-cycle PCR with the universal primers M1SS and BC2_uni_R. On the authors' methods: Normalization of each sample was performed by random selection of 1 million high-quality reads, each carrying a distinct molecular identifier. Reads with shared molecular identifiers were discarded instead of being binned into consensus sequences. MiTCR, set to a Q25 quality threshold and the strictest error-elimination algorithm, was used for CDR3 identification, clonotype clustering and error correction. A nonparametric unseen species model with Euler transformation was used to estimate a lower bound on total TCR beta diversity. TCRdb's own reprocessing of the public reads used fastp at Q25 and MiXCR and kept productive beta chains. Duplicate CDR3 protein sequences are folded into a single record with the most common DNA and genes. The V and J calls were determined by TCRdb, not by the authors. Present in this sample are 450,000 to 600,000 distinct CDR3 sequences, roughly a quarter of which were seen just once. The ten largest clonotypes hold 3% to 4% of the sample.

This sample also appeared in a second study, on T cells of mothers and their children. As noted in the second study: The donors were nine systemically healthy Caucasian individuals, made up of three mothers and their six children. cDNA synthesis used all of the extracted RNA, with approximately 1.6 ug of RNA in each 15 ul reaction. In the second PCR, the M1S primer introduced both the sample barcodes and 2-4 random nucleotides. More than 8.5 million TCR beta CDR3 reads were obtained from each mother, and roughly 3 million reads were obtained from each child. Thymic selection shapes the output of TCR recombination in a similar way in related and unrelated pairs, and inherited differences have a minor effect. Normalized repertoire overlap in related mother-child pairs was always slightly higher than in unrelated mother-child pairs, but the difference was never significant. No persistent microchimeric T cell clones were detected, at a sensitivity of roughly 93 clones per million clonotypes. In the study, deep NGS was used to compare the TCR beta repertoires of mothers and children, and features distinguishing related mother-child pairs from unrelated individuals were sought. On average, the children were 11 +/- 4 years old, while the mothers were about 40 +/- 4 years old. After adapters were ligated using NEBNext reagents, the libraries underwent 100+100 nt paired-end sequencing on an Illumina HiSeq 2000. Mother and child libraries were prepared a month apart and sequenced in separate runs to prevent cross-contamination. For each donor, somewhere between about 450,000 and 2,000,000 distinct TCR beta clonotypes were identified. Naive TCR beta clonotypes were estimated from low-frequency clonotypes matched to each donor's FACS-determined naive share, without sorting.

The chain was built from TRBV12-3 or TRBV12-4 and TRBJ1-3, with the D gene uncertain. The sequence came from a boy aged 2 to 10 in good health. Sequenced material: blood. The CDR3 protein is CASRARQGGGNTIYF. The nucleotide sequence is given as TGTGCCAGCAGGGCTAGGCAAGGAGGGGGAAACACCATATATTTT.